This passage covers 28 T cell receptor beta chains from one sample sequenced in a study of blood T cell repertoires in COVID-19. This table comes from immunoSEQ multiplex PCR, and its TCRdb copy is limited to in-frame clones, with some not included. The sample holds 200,000 to 300,000 clones, approximately 80% seen once. Sequencing input: peripheral blood. The receptors were gathered from a woman over 75 with COVID-19, enrolled during active disease.

V and J are TRBV7-8 and TRBJ1-1, with 12 bases lining up with TRBD1. This CDR3 region has 17 residues. Germline V gene lookup returns CDR1 SGHVS and CDR2 FQNEAQ. V was clipped by 4 bases and J by 3 bases; unmatched bases: 9. The CDR3 loop reads CASSWGPRDRGHTEAFF. Written as DNA, the CDR3 is TGTGCCAGCAGCTGGGGGCCCCGGGACAGGGGGCACACTGAAGCTTTCTTT.

This clone was picked up a small number of times. V usage is TRBV5-1 and J usage is TRBJ2-1; 12 nucleotides agree with TRBD2. V lost 4 bases and J lost 10; bases outside the gene matches: 6. The CDR3 covers 14 residues. In germline, CDR1 is SGHRS, CDR2 YFSETQ. As DNA, the CDR3 is TGCGCCAGCAGCCCCGGGACTAGCGGGTTGGAGCAGTTCTTC. Protein sequence: CASSPGTSGLEQFF. Supplemented by reference TRBV5-1 and TRBJ2-1, the full variable domain reads KAGVTQTPRYLIKTRGQQVTLSCSPISGHRSVSWYQQTPGQGLQFLFEYFSETQRNKGNFPGRFSGRQFSNSRSEMNVSTLELGDSALYLCASSPGTSGLEQFFGPGTRLTVL.

This clone appeared a single time. This rearrangement joins TRBV28 to TRBJ2-1; 8 nucleotides match TRBD2. This CDR3 has 16 residues. V dropped 4 bases and J dropped 0; count of bases not matched to a gene: 5. CDR1 is MDHEN, CDR2 SYDVKM, per germline. This CDR3 is CASSSLAGSSYNEQFF. As DNA, the CDR3 is TGTGCCAGCAGTTCATTAGCGGGAAGCTCCTACAATGAGCAGTTCTTC.

V usage is TRBV7-9 and J usage is TRBJ2-1, with 10 positions matching TRBD2. The germline V gene encodes CDR1 SEHNR and CDR2 FQNEAQ (reference sequence). With V trimmed by 6 bases and J by 2 bases, 1 base remained unmatched. The CDR3 length is 14 residues. The CDR3 sequence: CASRGLAAYNEQFF. CDR3 nucleotides: TGTGCCAGCAGAGGACTAGCGGCCTACAATGAGCAGTTCTTC.

V usage is TRBV18 and J usage is TRBJ1-2; 11 bases line up with TRBD1. The length of the CDR3 is 18 residues. Germline loops: CDR1 KGHSH, CDR2 LQKENI. Trimming removed 3 bases from V and 6 bases from J; junction bases left unmatched: 15. The CDR3 bases are TGTGCCAGCTCACCCAGTCCACCTAAGGGACAGGGGGTAAATGGCTACACCTTC. This encodes CASSPSPPKGQGVNGYTF.

Comment on this clone: An end of the junction does not agree with germline; a read error may underlie this. This chain connects TRBV29-1 to TRBJ1-2, with a possible D match to TRBD1 (6 bases). The CDR3 has 9 residues. Germline V lookup: CDR1 SQVTM, CDR2 ANQGSEA. In DNA, the CDR3 is TGCAGCGTTGCCCCAAGGGGGGGCTTC. It codes for CSVAPRGGF. The entire variable domain, with the rest obtained from reference TRBV29-1 and TRBJ1-2, is as follows: SAVISQKPSRDICQRGTSLTIQCQVDSQVTMMFWYRQQPGQSLTLIATANQGSEATYESGFVIDKFPISRPNLTFSTLTVSNMSPEDSSIYLCSVAPRGGFGSGTRLTVV.

This rearrangement joins TRBV7-8 to TRBJ2-1, with TRBD1 matching over 7 bases. Germline V gene data show CDR1 as SGHVS and CDR2 as FQNEAQ. The CDR3 runs to 16 residues. Trimming at V came to 4 bases and at J to 0 bases, leaving 6 bases not matched to a gene. The CDR3 DNA follows: TGTGCCAGCAGCTCCAGGGACAGAAGCTCCTACAATGAGCAGTTCTTC. This translates into CASSSRDRSSYNEQFF.

This chain connects TRBV14 to TRBJ2-7, with 11 positions matching TRBD1. The CDR3 runs to 18 residues. V lost 2 bases, J lost 0 bases, and 9 bases stayed unmatched. CDR1 and CDR2 (germline): SGHDN, FVKESK. As DNA, the CDR3 is TGTGCCAGCAGCCAAAGTCGGGACAGGGGGTTAAGCTCCTACGAGCAGTACTTC. Protein sequence: CASSQSRDRGLSSYEQYF.

J is TRBJ1-2 and V is TRBV3-1 (or the pseudogene TRBV3-2); no definite D call. This CDR3 contains 13 residues. V lost 0 bases to trimming and J lost 10 bases, with 12 bases between them. Germline CDR1 and CDR2: LGHDT and YNNKEL (reference sequence). CDR3 DNA sequence: TGTGCCAGCAGCCAAGACTACGGAGGGCTCTACACCTTC. Translated: CASSQDYGGLYTF.

V is TRBV28 and J is TRBJ2-1, with 7 bases lining up with TRBD2. Germline CDR1 and CDR2: MDHEN and SYDVKM. The ends lost 5 bases at V and 6 bases at J; junction bases unmatched: 7. CDR3 size: 14 residues. CDR3 region: CASSRAGAVNEQFF. The DNA of the CDR3 is TGTGCCAGCAGTCGGGCGGGAGCTGTCAATGAGCAGTTCTTC.

The chain joins TRBV29-1 to TRBJ1-6, with TRBD1 as a possible D gene (6 bases). Germline V gene lookup returns CDR1 SQVTM and CDR2 ANQGSEA. Deletions cut 4 bases from V and 6 bases from J, with 10 bases between. The CDR3 length is 13 residues. DNA for the CDR3: TGCAGCGTTGCAGAGGGGGGTAATTCACCCCTCCACTTT. Translated, it gives CSVAEGGNSPLHF.

The chain is built from TRBV19 and TRBJ2-1, with a weak D call TRBD2 (5 bases). The CDR3 spans 16 residues. With 3 bases removed from V and 5 bases from J, the gap between germline ends came to 17 bases. Looked up from germline, CDR1 is LNHDA and CDR2 is SQIVND (reference sequence). The CDR3 here is CASSILGLPPHNEQFF. CDR3 DNA: TGTGCCAGTAGTATCCTTGGACTTCCCCCCCACAATGAGCAGTTCTTC.

The chain links TRBV23-1 to TRBJ1-4; no clear D. TRBV23-1 is an ORF, with its function uncertain. Trimming removed 6 bases at V and 0 bases at J, with 17 bases between. CDR3 length: 17 amino acids. CDR3 DNA: TGCGCCAGCAGAGTATATGGCCACAGTGCAACTAATGAAAAACTGTTTTTT. Residues: CASRVYGHSATNEKLFF.

The V gene is TRBV9, the J gene TRBJ1-1, with TRBD1 matching 7 bases. Germline CDR1 SGDLS, CDR2 YYNGEE. J gave up 0 bases and V 7 bases, and 6 bases lay outside the gene matches. The CDR3 contains 14 residues. The CDR3 bases are TGTGCCAGCGGACAAGGGACAGTGAACACTGAAGCTTTCTTT. Translated: CASGQGTVNTEAFF.

The chain joins TRBV7-2 to TRBJ2-5; TRBD2 aligns across 11 bases. Germline V CDR1 and CDR2: SGHTA, FQGNSA. The CDR3 is made up of 18 amino acids. J was trimmed by 4 bases and V by 8 bases; bases with no gene match: 18. The CDR3 region has the DNA TGTGCCAGCCGCAGAGACTACCGACTAGCGGGACCAGGAGAGACCCAGTACTTC. It codes for CASRRDYRLAGPGETQYF. Looking up the rest from reference TRBV7-2 and TRBJ2-5 gives the full variable domain: GAGVSQSPSNKVTEKGKDVELRCDPISGHTALYWYRQSLGQGLEFLIYFQGNSAPDKSGLPSDRFSAERTGGSVSTLTIQRTQQEDSAVYLCASRRDYRLAGPGETQYFGPGTRLLVL.

This clone was picked up a small number of times. Other DNA sequences in the same sample also yield this CDR3. The genes are TRBV6-4 and TRBJ1-1; D remains ambiguous. The CDR3 is made up of 14 amino acids. Germline CDR1 reads MRHNA; CDR2 reads SNTAGT. V was trimmed by 0 bases and J by 1 base, leaving 6 bases between them. The CDR3 region has the DNA TGTGCCAGCAGTGACTCCTCCAGGAACACTGAAGCTTTCTTT. Translating it yields CASSDSSRNTEAFF.

This sequence joins TRBV19 and TRBJ2-2; TRBD2 aligns across 12 bases. The ends lost 5 bases at V and 0 bases at J; junction bases unmatched: 7. The CDR3 covers 18 residues. The germline V gene encodes CDR1 LNHDA and CDR2 SQIVND (reference sequence). For the CDR3, the DNA is TGTGCCAGTAGTCCGACGGGACTAGCGGGCGCGAACACCGGGGAGCTGTTTTTT. This sequence encodes CASSPTGLAGANTGELFF. The full variable domain, in which reference TRBV19 and TRBJ2-2 provide the parts outside the CDR3, is DGGITQSPKYLFRKEGQNVTLSCEQNLNHDAMYWYRQDPGQGLRLIYYSQIVNDFQKGDIAEGYSVSREKKESFPLTVTSAQKNPTAFYLCASSPTGLAGANTGELFFGEGSRLTVL.

CDR3 protein: CASSPPVRGTGRLNTEAFF. CDR3 in DNA: TGTGCCAGCTCACCACCGGTTAGAGGGACAGGGCGTTTGAACACTGAAGCTTTCTTT. The chain employs TRBV18 and TRBJ1-1, with TRBD1 identical over 9 bases. Germline V CDR1 and CDR2: KGHSH, LQKENI. The V segment lost 0 bases and the J segment 0 bases; nucleotides outside the gene matches: 11. The CDR3 spans 19 residues.

This rearrangement joins TRBV6-5 to TRBJ1-2; possibly TRBD1 for D (6 bases). Germline CDR1 reads MNHEY; CDR2 reads SVGAGI. This CDR3 is built from 13 residues. The V end lost 5 bases, the J end lost 2 bases, and 9 bases lay between the germline ends. For the CDR3, the DNA is TGTGCCAGCAGTCCGCAGGGGAACTATGGCTACACCTTC. Translating gives CASSPQGNYGYTF.

This clone was counted a single time. The V and J genes are TRBV3-1 (or the pseudogene TRBV3-2) and TRBJ2-3; 7 nucleotides line up with TRBD2. The CDR3 contains 13 residues. With 1 base clipped from V and 11 bases from J, the junction kept 6 bases outside the gene matches. Germline V CDR1 and CDR2: LGHDT, YNNKEL (reference sequence). This CDR3 is CASSQAGASGQYF. The CDR3 nucleotides read TGTGCCAGCAGCCAAGCCGGGGCTAGCGGGCAGTATTTT.

CDR3 protein: CASSLGPGVYSNQPQHF. CDR3 in DNA: TGTGCCAGCAGCTTAGGCCCAGGGGTTTATAGCAATCAGCCCCAGCATTTT. The chain uses TRBV11-3 and TRBJ1-5; a possible D gene is TRBD1 (6 bases). There are 17 residues in the CDR3. Trimming cost V 1 base and J 0 bases, with 13 bases left between them. The germline V gene has CDR1 SGHNT and CDR2 YENEEA.

The sample holds a few counts of this clone. V gene TRBV2 combines with J gene TRBJ1-2; the D gene is possibly TRBD1 (6 bases). The CDR3 contains 14 residues. Trimming removed 7 bases at V and 3 bases at J, with 15 bases between. Germline V CDR1 and CDR2: SNHLY, FYNNEI. The CDR3 DNA follows: TGTGCCAGCACGAAGGGGGGGCGCGACTATGGCTACACCTTC. As protein: CASTKGGRDYGYTF.

The chain combines TRBV28 with TRBJ1-2; 10 nucleotides match TRBD1. CDR3 length: 15 residues. Germline CDR1 and CDR2: MDHEN and SYDVKM. The J segment lost 8 bases and the V segment lost 4 bases, leaving 10 bases of the junction unmatched. CDR3 bases: TGTGCCAGCAGTTCCCTCGGACAGGGGGGATTAGGCTACACCTTC. Translating it yields CASSSLGQGGLGYTF.

The chain uses TRBV7-3 and TRBJ2-2, with unresolved D. The ends were cut back, 5 bases at V and 5 bases at J, with 12 bases in the middle. From germline, CDR1 is SGHTA and CDR2 FQGTGA. The CDR3 consists of 14 residues. The CDR3 protein is CASSLSSLTGELFF. In DNA, the CDR3 is TGTGCCAGCAGCCTCTCGAGCTTGACCGGGGAGCTGTTTTTT.

The chain combines TRBV27 with TRBJ2-7; 9 bases agree with TRBD2. V trimming: 4 bases; J trimming: 1 base; junction bases outside the gene matches: 8. There are 16 residues in the CDR3. Germline V gene sequence: CDR1 MNHEY, CDR2 SMNVEV (reference sequence). CDR3 DNA sequence: TGTGCCAGCAGTTCTTTCAGCGGGGGGCTTTCCTACGAGCAGTACTTC. Protein: CASSSFSGGLSYEQYF.

In this sample, this clone turned up a few times. The chain uses TRBV6-5 and TRBJ1-3; 8 nucleotides match TRBD1. The CDR3 has 14 residues. J was trimmed by 3 bases and V by 11 bases; bases with no gene match: 9. Germline assignment: CDR1 MNHEY and CDR2 SVGAGI. The CDR3 reads CAATRTGLGNTIYF. CDR3 nucleotides: TGTGCCGCGACCAGGACAGGGCTTGGAAACACCATATATTTT.

This clone showed up just once. The J gene is TRBJ2-1, the V gene TRBV4-2; 9 bases are a match to TRBD2. The ends lost 4 bases at V and 7 bases at J; junction bases unmatched: 11. The germline CDR1 and CDR2 sequences are LGHNA and YNFKEQ. This CDR3 has 16 amino acids. The CDR3 DNA reads as TGTGCCAGCAGCCTAACATCCGGGACTAGCTGGAATGAGCAGTTCTTC. Translating it yields CASSLTSGTSWNEQFF.

This clone was found a few times. V is TRBV5-8 and J is TRBJ2-2, with D possibly being TRBD1 (5 bases). Deletions cut 4 bases from V and 7 bases from J, with 8 bases between. This CDR3 spans 12 amino acids. Germline V gene lookup returns CDR1 SGHTS and CDR2 YDEGEE. The CDR3 DNA is TGTGCCAGCAGCAGACAGTTCGGGGAGCTGTTTTTT. Translating gives CASSRQFGELFF.